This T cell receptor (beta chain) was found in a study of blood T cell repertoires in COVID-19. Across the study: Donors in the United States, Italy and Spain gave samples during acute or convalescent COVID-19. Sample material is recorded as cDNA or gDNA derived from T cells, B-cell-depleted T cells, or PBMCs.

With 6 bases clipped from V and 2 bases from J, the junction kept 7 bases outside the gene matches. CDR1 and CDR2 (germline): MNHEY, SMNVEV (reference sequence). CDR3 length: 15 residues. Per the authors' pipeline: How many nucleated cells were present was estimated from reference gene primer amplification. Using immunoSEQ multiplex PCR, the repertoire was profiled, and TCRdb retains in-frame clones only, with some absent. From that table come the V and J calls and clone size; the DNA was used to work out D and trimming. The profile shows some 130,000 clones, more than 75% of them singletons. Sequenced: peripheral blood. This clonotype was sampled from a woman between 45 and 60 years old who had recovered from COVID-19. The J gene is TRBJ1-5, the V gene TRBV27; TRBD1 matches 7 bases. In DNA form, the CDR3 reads TGTGCCAGCAGATCACAGGGGTGGGGCAATCAGCCCCAGCATTTT. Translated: CASRSQGWGNQPQHF.